These 7 T cell receptor beta chains came from one sample sequenced in a study of human T cells and chemical hapten exposure. TCRdb used MiXCR to reprocess the RACE reads, holding one entry per CDR3 protein. This sample has under 100,000 distinct CDR3 sequences, with around 9.3% found just once. Stated time point: patch test 2, 6 weeks after DPC sensitization. The treatment is: therapeutic diphenylcyclopropenone sensitization with weekly scalp DPC. Sequenced material: whole blood, taken in connection with sensitization to the hapten diphenylcyclopropenone (DPC). All receptors derive from a woman aged 45-65 years with alopecia areata. Some clones in this sample may be carry-over from other donors' samples.

The rearrangement links TRBV5-1 to TRBJ1-2; no reliable D call. The CDR3 totals 13 residues. The germline V gene has CDR1 SGHRS and CDR2 YFSETQ. V lost 5 bases and J lost 8, with 16 bases in between. CDR3 coding DNA: TGCGCCAGCAGAAGGACGGCCGAAGCCGGCTACACCTTC. Encoded protein: CASRRTAEAGYTF.

This chain links TRBV2 with TRBJ1-6; D unresolved. Trimming took off 8 bases at V and 5 bases at J, with 16 bases between the two ends. This CDR3 is 15 amino acids long. Per germline, CDR1 SNHLY and CDR2 FYNNEI. The CDR3 is CASLEGRFNNSPLHF. The CDR3 nucleotides read TGTGCCAGCTTAGAAGGTCGATTTAATAATTCACCCCTCCACTTT.

This clonotype has a count of ten or more. The gene calls are TRBV20-1 and TRBJ1-2; D is unclear. From germline, CDR1 is DFQATT and CDR2 SNEGSKA (reference sequence). The CDR3 covers 15 residues. The CDR3 nucleotides are TGCAGCCCCGCGATGGGCGGTGAGACTAACTATGGCTACACCTTC. Encoded protein: CSPAMGGETNYGYTF.

This clonotype showed up many times. The chain has TRBV20-1 and TRBJ2-2; D ambiguous. The germline V and J ends were trimmed by 3 bases and 3 bases, with 11 bases remaining between them. The CDR3 is 14 amino acids. Germline assignment: CDR1 DFQATT and CDR2 SNEGSKA (reference sequence). Here the CDR3 reads CSASYGMDTGELFF. The CDR3 DNA reads TGCAGTGCTAGCTATGGGATGGACACCGGGGAGCTGTTTTTT.

This clonotype has at least ten counts. This chain links TRBV7-8 with TRBJ2-2; D unclear. This CDR3 region has 11 residues. Germline V gene lookup returns CDR1 SGHVS and CDR2 FQNEAQ. The V end lost 6 bases, the J end lost 6 bases, and 5 bases lay between the germline ends. In nucleotides, the CDR3 is TGTGCCAGCAGACGTGCCGGGGAGCTGTTTTTT. It codes for CASRRAGELFF. Complete variable domain (other parts from reference TRBV7-8 and TRBJ2-2): GAGVSQSPRYKVAKRGQDVALRCDPISGHVSLFWYQQALGQGPEFLTYFQNEAQLDKSGLPSDRFFAERPEGSVSTLKIQRTQQEDSAVYLCASRRAGELFFGEGSRLTVL.

This clonotype has more than one count but fewer than ten. This rearrangement joins TRBV7-2 to TRBJ1-5; no firm D call. The CDR3 has 13 residues. The germline gives CDR1 SGHTA, CDR2 FQGNSA. V was shortened by 6 bases and J by 5 bases, with 11 bases between the two germline ends. The CDR3 sequence: CASSSRGYQPQHF. The CDR3 coding sequence is TGTGCCAGCAGTTCCCGCGGTTATCAGCCCCAGCATTTT.

This clonotype was seen many times. The gene calls are TRBV4-3 and TRBJ2-7, with D hard to call. The CDR3 sequence is 13 residues long. The germline V gene has CDR1 LGHNA and CDR2 YSLEER. The V gene lost 0 bases and the J gene lost 0 bases, with 3 bases spanning the gap. CDR3 residues: CASSQDISYEQYF. The CDR3 nucleotides are TGCGCCAGCAGCCAAGATATCTCCTACGAGCAGTACTTC.